Shown below are 24 T cell receptor beta chains from a single sample sequenced in a study of blood T cells in healthy people across ages. A sample-barcoded 5' primer and a J-beta primer mix were used in a second PCR of about 6 to 11 cycles. TCRdb reanalysed the 5' RACE reads using MiXCR and keeps one entry per CDR3 protein. The repertoire holds around 650,000 distinct CDR3 sequences, with approximately 40% as singletons. Input material: blood. The source of these receptors is an elderly man in good health.

DNA of the CDR3: TGTGCTACCGCGACGGAGAATTACGAGCAGTACTTC. Amino acids: CATATENYEQYF. The genes are TRBV28 and TRBJ2-7; D uncertain. Germline loops: CDR1 MDHEN, CDR2 SYDVKM. CDR3 size: 12 residues.

This clonotype was detected many times. V and J are TRBV20-1 and TRBJ2-2; D is unresolved. The length of the CDR3 is 15 residues. V was shortened by 6 bases and J by 4 bases, with 18 bases between the two germline ends. Germline V gives CDR1 DFQATT, CDR2 SNEGSKA (reference sequence). The CDR3 bases are TGCAGTGCCATGAATAGGAGACGAGGCACCGGGGAGCTGTTTTTT. The encoded protein is CSAMNRRRGTGELFF.

The chain joins TRBV20-1 to TRBJ1-6; the D is unclear. Germline V gene sequence: CDR1 DFQATT, CDR2 SNEGSKA (reference sequence). The CDR3 has 17 residues. The V end was cut by 1 base, the J end by 0 bases, with 13 bases between. This CDR3 is CSARVRGRSSYNSPLHF. The DNA of the CDR3 is TGCAGTGCTAGAGTTCGAGGCAGGAGCTCCTATAATTCACCCCTCCACTTT.

The V and J genes are TRBV27 and TRBJ2-7, with a weak D call TRBD2 (5 bases). V was pared by 2 bases and J by 2 bases, with 16 bases between. Per the germline V gene, CDR1 is MNHEY and CDR2 is SMNVEV (reference sequence). The CDR3 sequence is 16 residues long. The CDR3 loop reads CASSLIIFGMPYEQYF. As DNA, the CDR3 is TGTGCCAGCAGTTTAATTATATTCGGGATGCCCTACGAGCAGTACTTC.

DNA for the CDR3: TGTGCCAGCAGTACTATGCAAAGCTCCTACGAGCAGTACTTC. Its translation: CASSTMQSSYEQYF. The genes are TRBV6-5 and TRBJ2-7; D not certain. Germline loops: CDR1 MNHEY, CDR2 SVGAGI. CDR3 length equals 14 residues. V shed 5 bases and J shed 0 bases, with 11 bases lying between them.

J is TRBJ2-7 and V is TRBV29-1; 7 positions match TRBD2. Trimming removed 6 bases from V and 0 bases from J; junction bases left unmatched: 14. CDR3 length: 16 amino acids. Germline CDR1 is SQVTM and CDR2 is ANQGSEA. CDR3 residues: CSVGNNGGGPSYEQYF. CDR3 DNA: TGCAGCGTCGGTAACAACGGGGGAGGGCCCTCCTACGAGCAGTACTTC.

The chain has TRBV20-1 and TRBJ1-2; the D gene is possibly TRBD1 (6 bases). Trimming shortened V by 6 bases and J by 4 bases, and 12 bases separated the two germline ends. CDR1 and CDR2 from the germline V gene are DFQATT and SNEGSKA (reference sequence). The CDR3 is made up of 12 amino acids. The CDR3 here is CSAKKGGYGYTF. The CDR3 DNA reads as TGCAGTGCGAAGAAGGGGGGCTATGGCTACACCTTC.

V and J are TRBV9 and TRBJ2-5; perhaps TRBD1 as D (7 bases). CDR3 size: 18 residues. The ends were cut back, 0 bases at V and 5 bases at J, with 23 bases in the middle. CDR1 and CDR2 from the germline V gene are SGDLS and YYNGEE. The CDR3 sequence: CASSVGSGGGGAWETQYF. CDR3 in DNA: TGTGCCAGCAGCGTAGGATCCGGTGGAGGGGGCGCGTGGGAGACCCAGTACTTC.

V is TRBV6-5 and J is TRBJ2-6; the D gene could be TRBD1 or TRBD2 (5 bases each). The V gene's germline CDR1 is MNHEY and CDR2 SVGAGI. The CDR3 is 17 amino acids. Trimming took 0 bases from V and 4 from J, leaving 13 bases between them. The CDR3 DNA sequence: TGTGCCAGCAGTTACTCGGGACCAGGTGAAGGGGCCAACGTCCTGACTTTC. Translation: CASSYSGPGEGANVLTF.

This clonotype was counted only a few times. The chain joins TRBV30 to TRBJ1-1; no definite D call. This CDR3 has 13 amino acids. V was cut by 0 bases and J by 2 bases, with 7 bases left in between. The germline gives CDR1 GTSNPN, CDR2 SVGIG (reference sequence). The CDR3, as DNA: TGTGCCTGGAGTGTATGGAGAAACACTGAAGCTTTCTTT. Translated, it gives CAWSVWRNTEAFF.

The chain has TRBV11-3 and TRBJ2-5, with a tentative D call TRBD1 (5 bases). Germline loops: CDR1 SGHNT, CDR2 YENEEA. This CDR3 has 14 residues. V lost 5 bases and J 2 bases, leaving 12 bases between the germline ends. The CDR3 region has the DNA TGTGCCAGCAGCGTGAATGGGGCGCAAGAGACCCAGTACTTC. Its translation is CASSVNGAQETQYF.

The chain carries TRBV7-3 and TRBJ2-1, with TRBD2 matching 10 bases. CDR1 SGHTA and CDR2 FQGTGA come from the germline V gene. This CDR3 has 16 residues. Trimming took 5 bases from V and 5 from J; bases not matched to a gene: 9. CDR3 bases: TGTGCCAGCAGCCTCAACCTTGGGACTAGCGACAATGAGCAGTTCTTC. Protein: CASSLNLGTSDNEQFF.

The chain uses TRBV29-1 and TRBJ1-1; D is unclear. CDR1 is SQVTM and CDR2 is ANQGSEA in the germline V gene. The CDR3 spans 12 residues. V lost 4 bases, J lost 0 bases, and 6 bases lay in between. The CDR3 protein is CSVGGMNTEAFF. Written as DNA, the CDR3 is TGCAGCGTTGGAGGGATGAACACTGAAGCTTTCTTT.

The table lists this clonotype with a few counts. J is TRBJ1-2 and V is TRBV28, with unresolved D. Trimming pared 2 bases from V and 5 bases from J, leaving 9 bases between. The CDR3 covers 13 residues. The germline CDR1 and CDR2 sequences are MDHEN and SYDVKM. The CDR3 coding sequence is TGTGCCAGCAGTTTAGACATATTTTATGGCTACACCTTC. Its translation is CASSLDIFYGYTF.

This clonotype was counted ten times or more. The V and J genes are TRBV6-6 and TRBJ2-7; TRBD1 agrees at 9 bases. V gave up 6 bases and J gave up 3 bases; unmatched junction bases: 6. Germline V gene data show CDR1 as MNHNY and CDR2 as SVGAGI (reference sequence). The CDR3 covers 14 residues. CDR3 residues: CASSSPGQGYEQYF. The CDR3 coding sequence is TGTGCCAGCAGCTCCCCGGGACAGGGCTACGAGCAGTACTTC.

This sequence joins TRBV7-2 and TRBJ2-3; 10 nucleotides match TRBD2. The germline V gene has CDR1 SGHTA and CDR2 FQGNSA. There are 16 residues in the CDR3. Trimming at V came to 0 bases and at J to 3 bases, leaving 3 bases not matched to a gene. The CDR3 reads CASSLAGSGRTDTQYF. In DNA form, the CDR3 reads TGTGCCAGCAGCTTAGCTGGTAGCGGGAGGACAGATACGCAGTATTTT.

V gene TRBV5-1 combines with J gene TRBJ1-2; 7 nucleotides match TRBD1. The J segment lost 2 bases and the V segment lost 0 bases, leaving 4 bases of the junction unmatched. The CDR3 consists of 15 residues. The germline V gene has CDR1 SGHRS and CDR2 YFSETQ. CDR3 sequence reads: CASSLGGQENYGYTF. The CDR3, as DNA: TGCGCCAGCAGCTTGGGAGGACAGGAGAACTATGGCTACACCTTC. Full variable domain (outside the CDR3, taken from reference TRBV5-1 and TRBJ1-2): KAGVTQTPRYLIKTRGQQVTLSCSPISGHRSVSWYQQTPGQGLQFLFEYFSETQRNKGNFPGRFSGRQFSNSRSEMNVSTLELGDSALYLCASSLGGQENYGYTFGSGTRLTVV.

V and J are TRBV19 and TRBJ2-3; TRBD2 agrees at 8 bases. The CDR3 runs 16 residues. CDR1 is LNHDA, CDR2 SQIVND, per germline (reference sequence). The V segment lost 3 bases and the J segment 4 bases; nucleotides outside the gene matches: 9. DNA for the CDR3: TGTGCCAGTAGTATTCCGGGGGGGTCCGCCGCAGATACGCAGTATTTT. Translation gives CASSIPGGSAADTQYF.

The chain uses TRBV19 and TRBJ1-1, with D uncertain. CDR3 length: 13 amino acids. Deletions cut 9 bases from V and 3 bases from J, with 14 bases between. Germline values: CDR1 LNHDA, CDR2 SQIVND (reference sequence). The CDR3 nucleotides read TGTGCCAGCGGAGCTAAAGGTGACACTGAAGCTTTCTTT. Its protein product is CASGAKGDTEAFF.

The chain links TRBV18 to TRBJ2-3, with 7 bases lining up with TRBD2. This CDR3 is 15 amino acids long. V lost 3 bases to trimming and J lost 5 bases; unmatched junction nucleotides: 8. CDR1 and CDR2 (germline): KGHSH, LQKENI. CDR3 loop: CASSPVAGTRDTQYF. The CDR3, as DNA: TGTGCCAGCTCACCCGTAGCGGGCACAAGAGATACGCAGTATTTT.

This clonotype has only a few counts. V gene TRBV5-1 combines with J gene TRBJ2-7, with 10 bases that match TRBD1. There are 16 residues in the CDR3. The V and J ends lost 6 bases and 3 bases, in that order; junction bases with no gene match: 12. Germline V gives CDR1 SGHRS, CDR2 YFSETQ. The CDR3 bases are TGCGCCAGCACGCGACAGGGGACAGGGGAAGGCTACGAGCAGTACTTC. It translates to CASTRQGTGEGYEQYF.

This clonotype was recorded once. A read error may be the cause here, since a much bigger clone is one base away. This chain uses TRBV7-2 with TRBJ2-7, with no clear D. There are 13 residues in the CDR3. The V gene's germline CDR1 is SGHTA and CDR2 FQGNSA. The CDR3 DNA is TGTGCCAACAGCGAAGGTTTAATCGGCGAGCAGTACTTC. It codes for CANSEGLIGEQYF.

This clonotype showed up many times. The chain recombines TRBV4-2 with TRBJ2-5; 9 bases fit TRBD2. The germline CDR1 and CDR2 sequences are LGHNA and YNFKEQ. CDR3 size: 14 residues. The ends lost 4 bases at V and 5 bases at J; junction bases unmatched: 5. CDR3 residues: CASSLWTSEETQYF. DNA for the CDR3: TGTGCCAGCAGCCTATGGACTAGCGAGGAGACCCAGTACTTC.

The chain employs TRBV5-1 and TRBJ1-1; 10 bases line up with TRBD1. This CDR3 is built from 16 residues. J lost 4 bases, V lost 4 bases, and 10 bases had no gene match. Germline assignment: CDR1 SGHRS and CDR2 YFSETQ. The CDR3: CASSAGQGVQTTEAFF. The CDR3, as DNA: TGCGCCAGCAGCGCCGGACAGGGGGTTCAGACCACTGAAGCTTTCTTT.